This T cell receptor beta chain originates from a study of T cell responses to AZD1222 COVID-19 vaccine. The study, taken as a whole, reports: Spike-wide coverage was observed for vaccine-associated CD4 TCRs, with dominant responses at 160-218 and 743-854. With two AZD1222 doses given, Spike-specific TCR breadth and depth both rose. There were repertoire samples only from the period after the peak T cell response.

A remark on this clone: Its antigen is currently unknown.

Some clones are missing from TCRdb's copy, which holds only in-frame ones; the method was immunoSEQ multiplex PCR. The table has roughly 170,000 clones, 94% seen once. Germline values: CDR1 LNHDA, CDR2 SQIVND (reference sequence). Trimming at V came to 3 bases and at J to 6 bases, leaving 10 bases not matched to a gene. The CDR3 length is 15 residues. V gene TRBV19 combines with J gene TRBJ2-5; 7 bases fit TRBD2. This material consisted of peripheral blood, taken 28 days after the second AZD1222 dose. This clonotype was sampled from an adult who received the AZD1222 COVID-19 vaccine. CDR3 DNA: TGTGCCAGTAGTATCGGATACGGGGAGGGGAAGACCCAGTACTTC. This translates into CASSIGYGEGKTQYF. Looking up the rest from reference TRBV19 and TRBJ2-5 gives the full variable domain: DGGITQSPKYLFRKEGQNVTLSCEQNLNHDAMYWYRQDPGQGLRLIYYSQIVNDFQKGDIAEGYSVSREKKESFPLTVTSAQKNPTAFYLCASSIGYGEGKTQYFGPGTRLLVL.